This T cell receptor beta chain was found in a study of blood T cell repertoires in COVID-19. Assay: immunoSEQ multiplex PCR; the TCRdb copy retains only in-frame clones and omits some. The sample records about 270,000 clones, 75% to 90% being singletons. V was clipped by 0 bases and J by 13 bases, with 14 bases between them. This CDR3 comprises 13 residues. Germline-derived CDR1 and CDR2 are ENHRY and SYGVKD. The specimen was PBMCs or T cells enriched from blood (not recorded which). This clonotype originated in a woman aged 18-29 years who had recovered from COVID-19. The chain is built from TRBV10-3 and TRBJ2-3; a weak D match, TRBD2 (5 bases). CDR3 sequence (DNA): TGTGCCATCAGTGAGTCAGGTGGGGAGATGAAGTATTTT. Translating gives CAISESGGEMKYF.